The source of this T cell receptor beta chain is a study of response to subunit inactivated influenza vaccine (dated by TCRdb to 2016 to 2019). Concerning the study at large: To follow how T cells responded to a trivalent subunit inactivated influenza vaccine, the researchers relied on deep quantitative profiling of the T cell receptor repertoire. The research as a whole found: According to the authors, only a limited number of new T cells may be recruited by each seasonal influenza vaccination.

The protocol used for the library was RT-PCR. The reads were generated on an Illumina HiSeq 2500. Clones were called with MiXCR by TCRdb after fastp trimmed the public reads at Q25, and only in-frame beta chains were retained. When rows share a CDR3 protein, they turn into one entry using the most common DNA and genes. The sample records hundreds of thousands of distinct CDR3 sequences, approximately 12% of which are singletons. 10% of the sample is held by the ten biggest clonotypes. Note on this clonotype: What this receptor recognizes is not known. Per-base qualities were not stored, and no clone one base away is much larger.

CDR3 length: 18 amino acids, cysteine to phenylalanine. The read is trimmed to its CDR3 DNA, 54 bases read in frame from base 1. Reading the germline V gene (reference sequence) gives CDR1 MNHEY and CDR2 SMNVEV. V and J lose 5 bases and 0 bases, and a span of 19 bases separates them. This material consisted of PBMCs from blood, taken on the day of vaccination. The source is a man over 45 who received an inactivated influenza vaccine. Donor details come from another sample of the same person, matched by shared clones. In this chain, TRBV27 is recombined with TRBJ2-2, and possibly TRBD1, on 6 matching bases. The nucleotide sequence is TGTGCCAGCAGTCTTATACTACCTTCAGGGGCGAACACCGGGGAGCTGTTTTTT. Its protein product is CASSLILPSGANTGELFF.